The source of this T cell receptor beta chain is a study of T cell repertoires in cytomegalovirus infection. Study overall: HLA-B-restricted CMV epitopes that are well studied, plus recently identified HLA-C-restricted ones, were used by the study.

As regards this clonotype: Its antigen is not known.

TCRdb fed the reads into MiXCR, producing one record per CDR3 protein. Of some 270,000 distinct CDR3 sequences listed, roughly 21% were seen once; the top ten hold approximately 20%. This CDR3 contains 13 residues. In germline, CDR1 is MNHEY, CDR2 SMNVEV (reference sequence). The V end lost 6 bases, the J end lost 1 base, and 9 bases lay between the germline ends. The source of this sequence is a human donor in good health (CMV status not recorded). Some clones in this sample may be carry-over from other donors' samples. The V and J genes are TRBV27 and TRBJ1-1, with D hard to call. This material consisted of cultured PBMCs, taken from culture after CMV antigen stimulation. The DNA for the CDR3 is TGTGCCAGCAGCCGAGGACGGAACACTGAAGCTTTCTTT. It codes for CASSRGRNTEAFF.